Sequencing of this T cell receptor (beta chain) was carried out in a study of follicular helper T cells after annual influenza vaccination. Notes on the study in general: ICOS-CD38- cTfh most often held earlier Day 7 ICOS+CD38+ clones. ICOS+CD38+ cTfh clonality change tracked circulating plasmablast frequency change.

Indicated time point: 2014-2015 season, 7 days after vaccination. For this clone: What it recognizes is unknown.

The CDR3 consists of 14 residues. With 7 bases removed from V and 2 bases from J, the gap between germline ends came to 16 bases. Germline V lookup: CDR1 SGHKS, CDR2 YYEKEE (reference sequence). The table came from immunoSEQ multiplex PCR; TCRdb's copy has only in-frame clones and leaves some out. This sample has about 9,800 clones, with 83% found just once. Sequencing was performed on CXCR5- memory CD4+ T cells sorted from blood, taken 7 days after influenza vaccination. This clonotype was obtained from an adult who received the influenza vaccine. V and J are TRBV5-5 and TRBJ2-7, with D tentatively TRBD2 (7 bases). CDR3 coding DNA: TGTGCCAGCCGGGGGGCGCCCGAGACCTACGAGCAGTACTTC. Its translation: CASRGAPETYEQYF. The full variable domain, rest sourced from reference TRBV5-5 and TRBJ2-7, is DAGVTQSPTHLIKTRGQQVTLRCSPISGHKSVSWYQQVLGQGPQFIFQYYEKEERGRGNFPDRFSARQFPNYSSELNVNALLLGDSALYLCASRGAPETYEQYFGPGTRLTVT.